The T cell receptor beta chain described here comes from a study of blood T cell repertoires in COVID-19. The CDR3 length is 14 residues. TCRdb keeps only in-frame clones here, not all; method: immunoSEQ multiplex PCR. Of a few hundred thousand clones in the sample, around 88% are singletons; the top ten hold about 1.5%. The chain combines TRBV21-1 with TRBJ2-7; the table's D call, TRBD2, has no DNA check behind it. TRBV21-1 constitutes a pseudogene. Input material: peripheral blood. The receptor was isolated from a woman in her twenties or thirties with COVID-19, enrolled during active disease. The DNA of the CDR3 is TGTGCCAGCAGTTACCCCGGGACTAGCTACGAGCAGTACGTC. This gives the protein CASSYPGTSYEQYV.